The 21 T cell receptor beta chains below were found in one sample sequenced in a study of cytomegalovirus exposure and HLA in healthy donors. The PCR used 60 Vbeta and 13 Jbeta primers. Only in-frame clones appear in the TCRdb table, and some are missing; sequencing was by immunoSEQ multiplex PCR. The sample includes approximately 140,000 clones, nearly 80% of them seen just once. The sample consisted of PBMCs. The receptors come from a man between 35 and 55 years old in good health and CMV-seropositive.

Only a few counts were recorded for this clone. Written as DNA, the CDR3 is TGCAGCGTTGGAGGGCAGTACAATGAGCAGTTCTTC. Translation gives CSVGGQYNEQFF. V is TRBV29-1 and J is TRBJ2-1; a weak D match, TRBD2 (5 bases). The ends were cut back, 4 bases at V and 4 bases at J, with 8 bases in the middle. The CDR3 consists of 12 residues. Per germline, CDR1 SQVTM and CDR2 ANQGSEA.

Turning to this clone: Sequence at one end of the junction differs from germline and may be a read error. The chain links TRBV6-5 to TRBJ2-7; 8 positions match TRBD1. The germline V gene encodes CDR1 MNHEY and CDR2 SVGAGI. This CDR3 is 15 amino acids long. The CDR3 DNA is TGTGCCAGCAGCTCCTGGACAGGGTCCATCTACGAGCAGTGCTTC. It codes for CASSSWTGSIYEQCF.

This chain uses TRBV19 with TRBJ2-1, with D perhaps matching TRBD2 (6 bases). Trimming pared 5 bases from V and 8 bases from J, leaving 19 bases between. There are 15 residues in the CDR3. CDR1 is LNHDA and CDR2 is SQIVND in the germline V gene (reference sequence). The chain's CDR3 is CASSVSRELDDEQFF. CDR3 in DNA: TGTGCCAGTAGTGTTTCCCGGGAGCTAGACGATGAGCAGTTCTTC.

This clone was seen many times. The genes are TRBV9 and TRBJ2-2, with a weak D call TRBD2 (6 bases). Looked up from germline, CDR1 is SGDLS and CDR2 is YYNGEE. V lost 0 bases and J lost 8, with 11 bases in between. The CDR3 is 14 residues long. CDR3 DNA sequence: TGTGCCAGCAGCGTAGAAGGCGGGAATGGGGAGCTGTTTTTT. Protein: CASSVEGGNGELFF. The full variable domain, with the rest looked up from reference TRBV9 and TRBJ2-2, is DSGVTQTPKHLITATGQRVTLRCSPRSGDLSVYWYQQSLDQGLQFLIQYYNGEERAKGNILERFSAQQFPDLHSELNLSSLELGDSALYFCASSVEGGNGELFFGEGSRLTVL.

This clone has a single count. The chain uses TRBV30 and TRBJ2-7; 7 positions match TRBD1. The CDR3 is 13 amino acids. The V segment lost 2 bases and the J segment 3 bases; nucleotides outside the gene matches: 4. CDR1 and CDR2 from the germline V gene are GTSNPN and SVGIG (reference sequence). The DNA for the CDR3 is TGTGCCTGGAGTAGAGGGGGCGGCTACGAGCAGTACTTC. Protein sequence: CAWSRGGGYEQYF.

This rearrangement joins TRBV11-2 to TRBJ2-5; 7 bases fit TRBD1. The length of the CDR3 is 16 residues. Unmatched junction bases numbered 10, after V lost 5 bases and J lost 1 base. From germline, CDR1 is SGHAT and CDR2 FQNNGV. The CDR3 coding sequence is TGTGCCAGCAGCCTTAGAGGGGGCAGGGGCCAAGAGACCCAGTACTTC. Protein sequence: CASSLRGGRGQETQYF. The whole variable domain, filled in from reference TRBV11-2 and TRBJ2-5, reads EAGVAQSPRYKIIEKRQSVAFWCNPISGHATLYWYQQILGQGPKLLIQFQNNGVVDDSQLPKDRFSAERLKGVDSTLKIQPAKLEDSAVYLCASSLRGGRGQETQYFGPGTRLLVL.

The gene calls are TRBV7-8 and TRBJ1-3; 10 bases are shared with TRBD1. Germline assignment: CDR1 SGHVS and CDR2 FQNEAQ. J lost 4 bases, V lost 3 bases, and 3 bases had no gene match. The CDR3 contains 15 residues. The CDR3, as DNA: TGTGCCAGCAGCTTGGGGACAGGGGCCGGAAACACCATATATTTT. Its translation is CASSLGTGAGNTIYF.

The chain joins TRBV6-6 to TRBJ1-4; D is undetermined. CDR1 and CDR2 from the germline V gene are MNHNY and SVGAGI (reference sequence). Trimming took 3 bases from V and 0 from J, leaving 8 bases between them. The CDR3 is 15 residues long. In DNA form, the CDR3 reads TGTGCCAGCAGTTATGGGCAGACAACTAATGAAAAACTGTTTTTT. Its translation: CASSYGQTTNEKLFF.

J is TRBJ2-3 and V is TRBV7-9; perhaps TRBD1 as D (6 bases). The CDR3 spans 15 residues. CDR1 SEHNR and CDR2 FQNEAQ come from the germline V gene (reference sequence). Trimming took off 0 bases at V and 1 base at J, with 8 bases between the two ends. The chain's CDR3 is CASSLARQGTDTQYF. CDR3 DNA: TGTGCCAGCAGCTTAGCCAGACAGGGCACAGATACGCAGTATTTT.

The chain employs TRBV19 and TRBJ2-2; 13 positions agree with TRBD2. V lost 7 bases and J lost 6; bases outside the gene matches: 17. The CDR3 runs 19 residues. From germline, CDR1 is LNHDA and CDR2 SQIVND (reference sequence). As DNA, the CDR3 is TGTGCCAGTACCGTACTAGCGGGAGGGCCCCCTCTTACCCCCGGGGAGCTGTTTTTT. This encodes CASTVLAGGPPLTPGELFF.

The V gene is TRBV21-1, the J gene TRBJ1-5. TRBV21-1 is reported as a pseudogene. There are 12 residues in the CDR3. The CDR3 protein is CASSKRSLPQHF. The CDR3 nucleotides are TGTGCCAGCAGCAAACGGTCCCTGCCCCAGCATTTT.

The gene calls are TRBV9 and TRBJ1-4, with 12 nucleotides matching TRBD1. The CDR3 is made up of 15 amino acids. Trimming at V came to 3 bases and at J to 7 bases, leaving 4 bases not matched to a gene. CDR1 SGDLS and CDR2 YYNGEE come from the germline V gene. CDR3 nucleotide sequence: TGTGCCAGCAGCGCGGGGACAGGGGGCGGTGAAAAACTGTTTTTT. Its translation: CASSAGTGGGEKLFF.

This clone appeared once. This chain connects TRBV4-1 to TRBJ2-1; TRBD2 matches at 8 bases. The CDR3 runs 15 residues. CDR1 is MGHRA and CDR2 is YSYEKL in the germline V gene. V shed 0 bases and J 4 bases; nucleotides not matched to a gene: 2. The CDR3 is CASSQELAEYNEQFF. The CDR3 bases are TGCGCCAGCAGCCAAGAACTAGCGGAGTACAATGAGCAGTTCTTC.

The CDR3 DNA sequence: TGTGCCAGCAGCTTGGGGGCCACAGATACGCAGTATTTT. Its translation is CASSLGATDTQYF. The chain carries TRBV5-6 and TRBJ2-3; unclear D gene. V was pared by 0 bases and J by 2 bases, with 4 bases between. Germline CDR1 and CDR2: SGHDT and YYEEEE. The length of the CDR3 is 13 residues.

This clone came up once. The V and J genes are TRBV28 and TRBJ2-3; TRBD2 is a possible D gene (5 bases). The CDR3 consists of 16 residues. Germline CDR1 is MDHEN and CDR2 is SYDVKM. Trimming took off 2 bases at V and 1 base at J, with 13 bases between the two ends. DNA for the CDR3: TGTGCCAGCAGTTTACGGCGGGTTAGCGGCACAGATACGCAGTATTTT. It is translated as CASSLRRVSGTDTQYF.

V is TRBV5-5 and J is TRBJ1-3; a weak D match, TRBD1 (6 bases). V was clipped by 4 bases and J by 0 bases, with 20 bases between them. The CDR3 extends over 18 amino acids. CDR1 and CDR2 (germline): SGHKS, YYEKEE (reference sequence). CDR3 bases: TGTGCCAGCAGCATTGTAAAGGGGGATTCCTACTCTGGAAACACCATATATTTT. Translating it yields CASSIVKGDSYSGNTIYF.

V and J are TRBV29-1 and TRBJ2-5; D is unresolved. Germline loops: CDR1 SQVTM, CDR2 ANQGSEA. There are 15 residues in the CDR3. The V end lost 7 bases, the J end lost 9 bases, and 27 bases lay between the germline ends. This chain's CDR3 is CSAYSGPTIGTAQYF. For the CDR3, the DNA is TGCAGCGCCTATTCTGGGCCCACGATTGGCACGGCCCAGTACTTC.

V gene TRBV7-9 combines with J gene TRBJ2-1; 9 positions match TRBD2. J gave up 5 bases and V 1 base, and 9 bases lay outside the gene matches. The germline V gene encodes CDR1 SEHNR and CDR2 FQNEAQ (reference sequence). This CDR3 spans 17 amino acids. CDR3 sequence: CASSLGRSSGIDNEQFF. CDR3 DNA sequence: TGTGCCAGCAGCTTAGGAAGGTCTAGCGGGATAGACAATGAGCAGTTCTTC.

The V and J genes are TRBV5-1 and TRBJ2-7, with D hard to call. The germline gives CDR1 SGHRS, CDR2 YFSETQ. V lost 3 bases, J lost 2 bases, and 6 bases lay in between. CDR3 length: 12 residues. The CDR3 protein is CASSSQAYEQYF. As DNA, the CDR3 is TGCGCCAGCAGCTCCCAGGCCTACGAGCAGTACTTC. Drawing the rest from reference TRBV5-1 and TRBJ2-7, the complete variable domain is KAGVTQTPRYLIKTRGQQVTLSCSPISGHRSVSWYQQTPGQGLQFLFEYFSETQRNKGNFPGRFSGRQFSNSRSEMNVSTLELGDSALYLCASSSQAYEQYFGPGTRLTVT.

The J gene is TRBJ2-1, the V gene TRBV6-4; 8 bases map to TRBD2. The CDR3 loop spans 17 amino acids. Germline assignment: CDR1 MRHNA and CDR2 SNTAGT. The V segment lost 4 bases and the J segment 7 bases; nucleotides outside the gene matches: 15. The DNA of the CDR3 is TGTGCCAGCAGTGTCCTGCTTAGCGGGAAAGGAAGGAATGAGCAGTTCTTC. It encodes CASSVLLSGKGRNEQFF.

This rearrangement joins TRBV7-9 to TRBJ2-7; TRBD1 is a possible D gene (5 bases). V gave up 1 base and J gave up 5 bases, with 12 bases separating them. There are 14 residues in the CDR3. Germline V gene lookup returns CDR1 SEHNR and CDR2 FQNEAQ (reference sequence). The CDR3 DNA sequence: TGTGCCAGCAGCTTAGGGGCAGGGTACCACGAGCAGTACTTC. This gives the protein CASSLGAGYHEQYF.